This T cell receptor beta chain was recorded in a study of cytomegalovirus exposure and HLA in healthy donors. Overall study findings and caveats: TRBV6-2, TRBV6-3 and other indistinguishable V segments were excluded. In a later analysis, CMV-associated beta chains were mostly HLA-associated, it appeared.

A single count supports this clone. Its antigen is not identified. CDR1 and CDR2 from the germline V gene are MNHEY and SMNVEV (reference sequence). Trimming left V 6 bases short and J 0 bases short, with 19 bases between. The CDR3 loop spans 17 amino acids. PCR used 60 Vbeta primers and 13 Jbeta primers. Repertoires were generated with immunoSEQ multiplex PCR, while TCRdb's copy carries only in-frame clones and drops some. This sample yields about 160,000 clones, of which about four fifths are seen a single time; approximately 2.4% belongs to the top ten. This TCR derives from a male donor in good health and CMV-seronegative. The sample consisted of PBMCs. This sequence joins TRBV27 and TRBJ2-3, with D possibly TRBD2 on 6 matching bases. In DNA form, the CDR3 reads TGTGCCAGCAGCTCCAAAAGCGGGTTTTTTAGCACAGATACGCAGTATTTT. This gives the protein CASSSKSGFFSTDTQYF.